This T cell receptor beta chain stems from a study of cytomegalovirus exposure and HLA in healthy donors. Whole-study results and caveats: For most TCR sequences rarity was the rule, although some public TCRs occurred in many donors. Highly shared variants forming one cluster were likely a sequencing artifact.

Whereas donors were nominally healthy upon sampling, unrecorded immune exposures were probable. V was cut by 0 bases and J by 8 bases, with 11 bases left in between. The CDR3 consists of 13 residues. Per germline, CDR1 SGHDN and CDR2 FVKESK. PCR primers comprised 60 Vbeta and 13 Jbeta primers. Per the study methods: Per a later analysis, the number of unique TCR beta chains was roughly 83 million, of which roughly 11 million were shared. Here immunoSEQ multiplex PCR was the method, and the copy in TCRdb shows in-frame clones only, minus some. V, J and clone size were drawn from that table, and D and trimming were deduced from the DNA. The repertoire holds approximately 97,000 clones, with under 90% as singletons. As regards this clone: Antigen unknown.

The clonotype originates from a woman between 65 and 79 years old in good health and CMV-seropositive. Sequencing was carried out using PBMCs. This rearrangement joins TRBV14 to TRBJ2-7; no definite D call. The CDR3 region has the DNA TGTGCCAGCAGCCAAGACCAGGCGCTCAAGCAGTACTTC. Amino acids: CASSQDQALKQYF.